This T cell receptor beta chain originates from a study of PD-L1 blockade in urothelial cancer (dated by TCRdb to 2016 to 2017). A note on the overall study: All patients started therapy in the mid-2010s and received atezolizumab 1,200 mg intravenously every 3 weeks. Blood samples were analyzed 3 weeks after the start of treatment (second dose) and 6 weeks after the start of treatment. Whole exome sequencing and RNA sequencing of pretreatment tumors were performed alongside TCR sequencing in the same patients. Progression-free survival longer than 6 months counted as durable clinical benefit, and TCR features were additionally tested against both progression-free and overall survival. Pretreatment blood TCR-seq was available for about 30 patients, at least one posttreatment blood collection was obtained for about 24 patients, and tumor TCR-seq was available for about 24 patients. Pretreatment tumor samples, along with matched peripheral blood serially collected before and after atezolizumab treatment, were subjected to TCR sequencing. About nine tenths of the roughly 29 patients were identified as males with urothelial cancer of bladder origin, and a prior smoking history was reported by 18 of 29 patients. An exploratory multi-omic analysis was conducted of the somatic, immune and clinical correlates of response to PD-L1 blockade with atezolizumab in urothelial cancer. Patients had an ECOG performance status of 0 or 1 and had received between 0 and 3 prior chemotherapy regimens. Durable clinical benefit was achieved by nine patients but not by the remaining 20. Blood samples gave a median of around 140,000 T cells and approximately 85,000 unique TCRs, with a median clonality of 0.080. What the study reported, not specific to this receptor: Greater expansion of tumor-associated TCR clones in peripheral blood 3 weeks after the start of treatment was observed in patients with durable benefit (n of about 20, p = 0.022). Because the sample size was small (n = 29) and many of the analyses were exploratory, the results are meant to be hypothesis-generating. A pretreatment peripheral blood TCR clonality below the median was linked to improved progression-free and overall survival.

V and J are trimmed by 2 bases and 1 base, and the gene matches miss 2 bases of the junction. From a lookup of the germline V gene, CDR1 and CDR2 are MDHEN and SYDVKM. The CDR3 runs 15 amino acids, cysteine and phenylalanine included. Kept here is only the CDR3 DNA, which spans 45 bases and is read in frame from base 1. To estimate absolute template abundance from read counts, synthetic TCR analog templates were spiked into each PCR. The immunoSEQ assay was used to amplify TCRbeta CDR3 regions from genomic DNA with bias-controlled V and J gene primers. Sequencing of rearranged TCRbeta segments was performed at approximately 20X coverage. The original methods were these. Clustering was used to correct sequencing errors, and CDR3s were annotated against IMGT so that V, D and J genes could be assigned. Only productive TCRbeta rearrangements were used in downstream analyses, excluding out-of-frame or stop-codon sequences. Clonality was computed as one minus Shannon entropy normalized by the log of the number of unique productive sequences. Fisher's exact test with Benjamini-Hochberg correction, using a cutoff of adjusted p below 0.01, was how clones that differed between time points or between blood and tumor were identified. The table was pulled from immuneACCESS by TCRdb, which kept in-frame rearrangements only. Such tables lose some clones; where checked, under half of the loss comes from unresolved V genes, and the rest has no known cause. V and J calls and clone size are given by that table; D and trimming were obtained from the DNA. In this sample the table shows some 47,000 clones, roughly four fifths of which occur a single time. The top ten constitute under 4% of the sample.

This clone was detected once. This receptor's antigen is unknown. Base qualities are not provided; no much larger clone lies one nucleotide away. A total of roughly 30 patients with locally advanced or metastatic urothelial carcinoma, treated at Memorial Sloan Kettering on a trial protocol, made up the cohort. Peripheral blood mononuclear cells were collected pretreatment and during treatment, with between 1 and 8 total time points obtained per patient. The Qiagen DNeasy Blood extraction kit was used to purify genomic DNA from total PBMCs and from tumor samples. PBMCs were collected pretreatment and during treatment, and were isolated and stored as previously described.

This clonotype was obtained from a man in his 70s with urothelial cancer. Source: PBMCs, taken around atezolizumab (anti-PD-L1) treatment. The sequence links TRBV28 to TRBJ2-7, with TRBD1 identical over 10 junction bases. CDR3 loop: CASSLPGQGSYEQYF. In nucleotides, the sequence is TGTGCCAGCAGTTTACCGGGACAGGGGTCCTACGAGCAGTACTTC.